The 9 T cell receptor beta chains below were found in one sample sequenced in a study of blood T cell repertoires in COVID-19. Method: immunoSEQ multiplex PCR; TCRdb's copy keeps in-frame clones and lacks some. The repertoire consists of 400,000 to 450,000 clones, with 90% occurring once and the leading ten covering about 0.57%. The sequenced sample was PBMCs or T cells enriched from blood (not recorded which). The receptors here all came from a man in his late teens or twenties who had recovered from COVID-19.

This chain links TRBV29-1 with TRBJ2-2; 11 bases align to TRBD2. Germline V gene lookup returns CDR1 SQVTM and CDR2 ANQGSEA. The V segment lost 3 bases and the J segment 3 bases; nucleotides outside the gene matches: 9. The CDR3 sequence is 17 residues long. CDR3 amino acids: CSVDGGSGRAYTGELFF. The CDR3 bases are TGCAGCGTTGACGGCGGTAGCGGGAGGGCTTACACCGGGGAGCTGTTTTTT.

The CDR3 here is CASSATGEGWEKLFF. In DNA, the CDR3 is TGCGCCAGCAGCGCGACAGGGGAAGGTTGGGAAAAACTGTTTTTT. The J gene is TRBJ1-4, the V gene TRBV5-1; 8 bases fit TRBD1. The CDR3 sequence is 15 residues long. V shed 4 bases, J shed 8 bases, and the junction held 10 bases outside the gene matches. CDR1 is SGHRS and CDR2 is YFSETQ in the germline V gene. Drawing the rest from reference TRBV5-1 and TRBJ1-4, the complete variable domain is KAGVTQTPRYLIKTRGQQVTLSCSPISGHRSVSWYQQTPGQGLQFLFEYFSETQRNKGNFPGRFSGRQFSNSRSEMNVSTLELGDSALYLCASSATGEGWEKLFFGSGTQLSVL.

This clone was counted a single time. The chain has TRBV7-3 and TRBJ1-6, with D unclear. CDR1 and CDR2 (germline): SGHTA, FQGTGA. Trimming took off 5 bases at V and 7 bases at J, with 9 bases between the two ends. This CDR3 comprises 13 residues. The CDR3 reads CASSRSGNSPLHF. The CDR3 DNA sequence: TGTGCCAGCAGCCGCAGCGGAAATTCACCCCTCCACTTT.

This chain connects TRBV5-1 to TRBJ1-6; D ambiguous. The V end was cut by 0 bases, the J end by 4 bases, with 8 bases between. Germline loops: CDR1 SGHRS, CDR2 YFSETQ. The length of the CDR3 is 15 residues. CDR3 protein: CASSLGQIYNSPLHF. The CDR3 nucleotides are TGCGCCAGCAGCTTGGGTCAGATATATAATTCACCCCTCCACTTT.

V is TRBV7-2 and J is TRBJ1-5; 9 nucleotides align to TRBD1. Germline CDR1 is SGHTA and CDR2 is FQGNSA. The CDR3 runs 16 residues. Losses at the gene ends were 1 base for V and 6 bases for J; bases not matched to a gene: 7. CDR3 in amino acids: CASSLGTGALGQPQHF. Here the CDR3 DNA reads TGTGCCAGCAGCTTAGGGACAGGGGCCTTGGGTCAGCCCCAGCATTTT.

V usage is TRBV18 and J usage is TRBJ1-4; D gene ambiguous. The V and J ends lost 2 bases and 5 bases respectively, with 9 bases between them. CDR1 and CDR2 (germline): KGHSH, LQKENI. This CDR3 comprises 14 residues. CDR3 nucleotide sequence: TGTGCCAGCTCACCAAGGCCCGGGAATGAAAAACTGTTTTTT. As protein: CASSPRPGNEKLFF.

The rearrangement links TRBV14 to TRBJ2-7, with 9 positions matching TRBD1. J was trimmed by 3 bases and V by 4 bases; bases with no gene match: 4. The CDR3 extends over 14 amino acids. From germline, CDR1 is SGHDN and CDR2 FVKESK. The CDR3 DNA is TGTGCCAGCAGCCGAACAGGGGGCATCTACGAGCAGTACTTC. Translation: CASSRTGGIYEQYF.

This chain joins TRBV10-3 and TRBJ2-1; TRBD2 matches at 7 bases. This CDR3 has 16 amino acids. V was pared by 4 bases and J by 6 bases, with 12 bases of the junction left unmatched. Germline V gene lookup returns CDR1 ENHRY and CDR2 SYGVKD. The CDR3, as DNA: TGTGCCATCAGTGCGGGGTCCACCTCGGGGGGCAATGAGCAGTTCTTC. Encoded protein: CAISAGSTSGGNEQFF.

As for this clone: Other DNA sequences in this specimen translate into the identical CDR3. This chain connects TRBV7-3 to TRBJ1-1; D is undetermined. The ends were cut back, 0 bases at V and 2 bases at J, with 4 bases in the middle. This CDR3 is built from 13 residues. Germline values: CDR1 SGHTA, CDR2 FQGTGA. This CDR3 reads CASSLTANTEAFF. The CDR3 DNA sequence: TGTGCCAGCAGCTTAACAGCTAACACTGAAGCTTTCTTT.